The source of this T cell receptor (beta chain) is a study of T cell changes during pregnancy in multiple sclerosis. Using immunoSEQ multiplex PCR, the repertoire was profiled, and TCRdb retains in-frame clones only, with some absent. The sample comprises tens of thousands of clones, under 95% of which are singletons, and more than 1.1% rests with the top ten. CDR3 length equals 15 residues. The ends were cut back, 2 bases at V and 2 bases at J, with 13 bases in the middle. Germline V CDR1 and CDR2: SGHRS, YFSETQ. The material was peripheral blood, obtained after pregnancy. This clonotype was obtained from a female donor with multiple sclerosis, enrolled in a pregnancy study. The rearrangement uses TRBV5-1 and TRBJ1-1, with TRBD1 as a possible D gene (6 bases). CDR3 sequence reads: CASSFPGTTNTEAFF. CDR3 nucleotides: TGCGCCAGCAGCTTTCCTGGGACAACCAACACTGAAGCTTTCTTT.